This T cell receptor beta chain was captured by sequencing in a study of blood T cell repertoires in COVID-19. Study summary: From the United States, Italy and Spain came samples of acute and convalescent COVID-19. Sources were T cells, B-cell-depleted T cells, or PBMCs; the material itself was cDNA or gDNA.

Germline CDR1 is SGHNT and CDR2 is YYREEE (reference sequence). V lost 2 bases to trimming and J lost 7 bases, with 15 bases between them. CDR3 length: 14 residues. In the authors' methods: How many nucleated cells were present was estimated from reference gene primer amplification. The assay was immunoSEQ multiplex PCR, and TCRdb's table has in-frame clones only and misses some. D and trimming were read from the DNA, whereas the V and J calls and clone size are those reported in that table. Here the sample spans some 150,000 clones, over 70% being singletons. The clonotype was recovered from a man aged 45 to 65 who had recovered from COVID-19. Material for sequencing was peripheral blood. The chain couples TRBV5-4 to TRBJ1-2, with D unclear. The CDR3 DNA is TGTGCCAGCAGCTTCACCGACGGGTTCAGTGGCTACACCTTC. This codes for CASSFTDGFSGYTF.